Listed below are T cell receptor beta chains from one sample, sequenced in a study of blood T cell repertoires in COVID-19. Only in-frame clones appear in the TCRdb table, and some are missing; sequencing was by immunoSEQ multiplex PCR. The data show approximately 15,000 clones, with 91% seen just once and more than 4% held by the top ten. What was sequenced was peripheral blood. Source of these receptors: a man aged 55 to 70 with active COVID-19. Each CDR3 is given with its conserved first and last residue. The order of the fields is V gene, J gene, clone size, D gene, CDR3 protein, CDR3 DNA. D genes are given only for firm matches. Only some rows state a clone size, as once, few, many or a class for expanded clones.

V: TRBV7-6
J: TRBJ2-2
size: .
D: TRBD1
CDR3: CASTHRGMLTDRITNTGELFF
DNA: TGTGCCAGCACCCACAGGGGGATGTTGACTGATCGGATAACGAACACCGGGGAGCTGTTTTTT

V: TRBV11-3
J: TRBJ2-7
size: .
D: TRBD1
CDR3: CASSLDGRQGDNEQYF
DNA: TGTGCCAGCAGCTTAGATGGTCGACAGGGGGACAACGAGCAGTACTTC

V: TRBV29-1
J: TRBJ2-3
size: few
D: TRBD2
CDR3: CSVVRGGSTDTQYF
DNA: TGCAGCGTTGTTCGGGGGGGAAGCACAGATACGCAGTATTTT

V: TRBV6-6
J: TRBJ1-1
size: .
D: TRBD1
CDR3: CASSRQGDTEAFF
DNA: TGTGCCAGCAGTAGACAGGGGGACACTGAAGCTTTCTTT

V: TRBV10-3
J: TRBJ1-6
size: .
D: .
CDR3: CAISELQGLNSPLHF
DNA: TGTGCCATCAGTGAGTTACAGGGATTGAATTCACCCCTCCACTTT

V: TRBV9
J: TRBJ1-6
size: .
D: TRBD1
CDR3: CASSVQGASYNSPLHF
DNA: TGTGCCAGCAGCGTACAGGGGGCCTCCTATAATTCACCCCTCCACTTT

V: TRBV7-6
J: TRBJ2-1
size: .
D: TRBD1
CDR3: CASRTGGRNNEQFF
DNA: TGTGCCAGCAGGACAGGGGGCCGCAACAATGAGCAGTTCTTC

V: TRBV2
J: TRBJ1-6
size: .
D: .
CDR3: CASSEGDSSYNSPLHF
DNA: TGTGCCAGCAGTGAAGGAGATAGCTCCTATAATTCACCCCTCCACTTT

V: TRBV11-2
J: TRBJ2-7
size: once
D: .
CDR3: CASSLGTSYEQYF
DNA: TGTGCCAGCAGCTTAGGCACTAGCTACGAGCAGTACTTC

V: TRBV5-4
J: TRBJ2-7
size: .
D: TRBD2
CDR3: CASTASGGPHEQYF
DNA: TGTGCCAGCACTGCTAGCGGGGGTCCTCACGAGCAGTACTTC

V: TRBV5-1
J: TRBJ2-5
size: .
D: TRBD1
CDR3: CASSGTGLIQETQYF
DNA: TGCGCCAGCAGCGGGACAGGGTTGATTCAAGAGACCCAGTACTTC

V: TRBV5-4
J: TRBJ2-3
size: .
D: TRBD1
CDR3: CASSLDRGSTDTQYF
DNA: TGTGCCAGCAGCCTAGACAGGGGGAGCACAGATACGCAGTATTTT

V: TRBV6-5
J: TRBJ2-2
size: .
D: .
CDR3: CASSYSTAPAGGELFF
DNA: TGTGCCAGCAGTTACTCGACGGCCCCGGCAGGCGGGGAGCTGTTTTTT

V: TRBV5-1
J: TRBJ2-1
size: .
D: .
CDR3: CASSLAGQGNNEQFF
DNA: TGCGCCAGCAGCTTGGCCGGGCAGGGCAACAATGAGCAGTTCTTC

V: TRBV9
J: TRBJ2-2
size: .
D: TRBD2
CDR3: CASSVGLAGGLTGELFF
DNA: TGTGCCAGCAGCGTAGGGCTAGCGGGGGGGCTAACCGGGGAGCTGTTTTTT

V: TRBV3-1/TRBV3-2
J: TRBJ1-2
size: .
D: TRBD1
CDR3: CASSLGQGHGYTF
DNA: TGTGCCAGCAGCTTGGGACAGGGACACGGCTACACCTTC

V: TRBV4-1
J: TRBJ2-1
size: .
D: TRBD2
CDR3: CASSRSSGGDYNEQFF
DNA: TGCGCCAGCAGCCGGTCTAGCGGGGGGGATTACAATGAGCAGTTCTTC

V: TRBV3-1/TRBV3-2
J: TRBJ1-1
size: .
D: .
CDR3: CASVPGRGTEAFF
DNA: TGCGCCAGCGTCCCGGGGAGGGGGACTGAAGCTTTCTTT

V: TRBV5-1
J: TRBJ2-2
size: .
D: .
CDR3: CASSSPRANTGELFF
DNA: TGCGCCAGCAGTTCTCCGAGGGCGAACACCGGGGAGCTGTTTTTT

V: TRBV4-2
J: TRBJ2-3
size: .
D: TRBD2
CDR3: CASSSGGTTDTQYF
DNA: TGTGCCTCGTCTAGCGGGGGGACCACAGATACGCAGTATTTT

V: TRBV3-1/TRBV3-2
J: TRBJ1-2
size: .
D: .
CDR3: CASSQATVGYTF
DNA: TGTGCCAGCAGCCAAGCTACGGTGGGCTACACCTTC

V: TRBV6-5
J: TRBJ1-4
size: once
D: .
CDR3: CASSLQQFPNEKLFF
DNA: TGTGCCAGCAGTCTACAACAGTTCCCTAATGAAAAACTGTTTTTT

V: TRBV10-2
J: TRBJ2-7
size: .
D: .
CDR3: CASTQGAQIGYEQYF
DNA: TGCGCCAGCACTCAAGGGGCGCAAATCGGGTACGAGCAGTACTTC

V: TRBV10-3
J: TRBJ1-1
size: few
D: .
CDR3: CAISRDSLDTEAFF
DNA: TGTGCCATCAGTCGGGACTCCTTGGACACTGAAGCTTTCTTT

V: TRBV5-6
J: TRBJ1-4
size: .
D: .
CDR3: CASSWTGQTTNEKLFF
DNA: TGTGCCAGCAGCTGGACCGGACAGACAACTAATGAAAAACTGTTTTTT

V: TRBV28
J: TRBJ2-5
size: .
D: TRBD2
CDR3: CASSSPGDLSGVTQETQYF
DNA: TGTGCCAGCAGTTCTCCGGGAGACCTTAGCGGGGTGACTCAAGAGACCCAGTACTTC

V: TRBV9
J: TRBJ1-2
size: .
D: .
CDR3: CASSATGSWMSNYGYTF
DNA: TGTGCCAGCAGCGCCACAGGGAGCTGGATGTCGAACTATGGCTACACCTTC

V: TRBV5-1
J: TRBJ1-3
size: .
D: .
CDR3: CASSLAPELVNTIYF
DNA: TGCGCCAGCAGCTTGGCCCCGGAGCTTGTAAACACCATATATTTT

V: TRBV15
J: TRBJ1-5
size: .
D: .
CDR3: CATSRDSGDQPQHF
DNA: TGTGCCACCAGCAGAGATTCGGGGGATCAGCCCCAGCATTTT

V: TRBV6-5
J: TRBJ1-2
size: .
D: .
CDR3: CASSPRLEAYGYTF
DNA: TGTGCCAGCAGTCCACGCCTAGAGGCGTATGGCTACACCTTC

V: TRBV4-1
J: TRBJ2-5
size: .
D: .
CDR3: CASSQRGLADQETQYF
DNA: TGCGCCAGCAGCCAAAGGGGATTAGCGGATCAAGAGACCCAGTACTTC

V: TRBV2
J: TRBJ2-7
size: .
D: .
CDR3: CASMLDTYEQYF
DNA: TGTGCCAGCATGCTAGATACCTACGAGCAGTACTTC